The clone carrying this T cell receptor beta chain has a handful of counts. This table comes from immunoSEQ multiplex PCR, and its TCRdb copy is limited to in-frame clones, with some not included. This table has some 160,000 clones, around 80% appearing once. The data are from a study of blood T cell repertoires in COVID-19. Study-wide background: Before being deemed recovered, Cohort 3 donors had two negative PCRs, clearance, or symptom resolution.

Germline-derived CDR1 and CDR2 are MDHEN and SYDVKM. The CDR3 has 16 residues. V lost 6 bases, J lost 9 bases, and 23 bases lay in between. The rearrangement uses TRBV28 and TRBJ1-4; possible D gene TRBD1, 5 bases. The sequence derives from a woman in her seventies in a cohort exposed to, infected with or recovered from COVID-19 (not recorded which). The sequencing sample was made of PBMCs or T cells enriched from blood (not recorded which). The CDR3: CASSPMLQGTPKKLFF. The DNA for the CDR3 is TGTGCCAGCAGCCCCATGCTCCAGGGAACTCCTAAAAAACTGTTTTTT.